This TCR beta chain was recorded in a study of technical replicates of blood from several donors. The sample holds one count of this clone. V lost 2 bases, J lost 12 bases, and 13 bases lay in between. The germline V gene has CDR1 SGHAT and CDR2 FQNNGV. The CDR3 is made up of 12 amino acids. Assay: immunoSEQ multiplex PCR; the TCRdb copy retains only in-frame clones and omits some. Of tens of thousands of clones detected, 95% to 97% appear once; the ten largest clones hold over 0.2%. This receptor was taken from a human donor in good health. The sample taken for sequencing was T cells isolated from PBMCs. This chain joins TRBV11-2 and TRBJ1-1; D possibly corresponds to TRBD1 (6 bases). In nucleotides, the CDR3 is TGTGCCAGCAGCTTATTGGCAGGGGTAACTTTCTTT. Protein sequence: CASSLLAGVTFF. The variable domain in full, completed from reference TRBV11-2 and TRBJ1-1, reads EAGVAQSPRYKIIEKRQSVAFWCNPISGHATLYWYQQILGQGPKLLIQFQNNGVVDDSQLPKDRFSAERLKGVDSTLKIQPAKLEDSAVYLCASSLLAGVTFFGQGTRLTVV.